This T cell receptor beta chain was documented in a study of sequential checkpoint blockade in melanoma. Study-wide context: Randomization was 1:1 between first-line nivolumab→ipilimumab and ipilimumab→nivolumab.

Profiled with immunoSEQ multiplex PCR; TCRdb holds only in-frame clones, not every one. The table has 25,000 to 35,000 clones, 83% seen once; the top ten hold 17%. V lost 4 bases, J lost 4 bases, and 3 bases stayed unmatched. This CDR3 contains 15 residues. CDR1 is SGHTA and CDR2 is FQGNSA in the germline V gene. As to treatment: randomized to nivolumab then ipilimumab (arm A) or the reverse (arm B). PBMC sorting kept live CD3+CD8+ cells without CD19 or CD56. The sequence derives from a human donor with melanoma. The specimen comprised CD8+ T cells sorted from blood (inferred from file names), sampled from a patient given nivolumab and ipilimumab in sequence. The chain joins TRBV7-2 to TRBJ2-2, with 10 bases fitting TRBD1. CDR3 amino acids: CASSYRDRGTGELFF. In DNA, the CDR3 is TGTGCCAGCAGCTACCGGGACAGGGGCACCGGGGAGCTGTTTTTT.